The rows below give T cell receptor beta chains drawn from one sample of a study of T cell repertoires in cytomegalovirus infection. These TCRs are of unknown antigen specificity. TCRdb itself ran the reads through MiXCR, one entry per CDR3 protein. This sample has about 330,000 distinct CDR3 sequences, with just under 35% found just once. The specimen was cultured PBMCs, collected from culture after CMV antigen stimulation. All receptors derive from a human donor in good health (CMV status not recorded). Some clones in this sample may be carry-over from other donors' samples. CDR3s include the opening cysteine and the closing phenylalanine or tryptophan. A D gene is named only where the DNA matches it firmly. The size field is filled for only some rows; it gives once, few, many or a size class.

v_call: TRBV7-9
clone_size: -
j_call: TRBJ2-1
d_call: TRBD1
cdr3_aa: CASRPGTDIYNEQFF
cdr3_nt: TGTGCCAGCAGACCAGGGACAGATATTTACAATGAGCAGTTCTTC

v_call: TRBV7-2
clone_size: -
j_call: TRBJ2-1
d_call: TRBD2
cdr3_aa: CASSYKGTSGRAFSYNEQFF
cdr3_nt: TGTGCCAGCAGCTACAAAGGGACTAGCGGGAGGGCCTTCTCCTACAATGAGCAGTTCTTC

v_call: TRBV19
clone_size: -
j_call: TRBJ2-1
d_call: -
cdr3_aa: CASSSNLFNEQFF
cdr3_nt: TGTGCCAGTAGTAGCAACCTTTTCAATGAGCAGTTCTTC

v_call: TRBV4-1
clone_size: few
j_call: TRBJ2-1
d_call: TRBD2
cdr3_aa: CASSLRLARPYNEQFF
cdr3_nt: TGCGCCAGCAGCCTTCGACTAGCGCGTCCCTACAATGAGCAGTTCTTC

v_call: TRBV19
clone_size: many
j_call: TRBJ1-5
d_call: -
cdr3_aa: CASSMVQGRSMNQPQHF
cdr3_nt: TGTGCCAGTAGTATGGTTCAGGGGCGAAGTATGAATCAGCCCCAGCATTTT

v_call: TRBV6-2/TRBV6-3
clone_size: -
j_call: TRBJ2-1
d_call: TRBD2
cdr3_aa: CASRQGPRTIAGKGSYEQFF
cdr3_nt: TGTGCCAGCAGACAAGGGCCTCGTACTATAGCGGGAAAGGGAAGCTATGAGCAGTTCTTC

v_call: TRBV6-1
clone_size: -
j_call: TRBJ1-4
d_call: TRBD1
cdr3_aa: CASIWTGYSEKLFF
cdr3_nt: TGTGCCAGCATTTGGACAGGGTATTCGGAAAAACTGTTTTTT

v_call: TRBV27
clone_size: -
j_call: TRBJ2-3
d_call: TRBD2
cdr3_aa: CASRLAGEDLDTQYF
cdr3_nt: TGTGCCAGCAGATTAGCGGGAGAGGATTTGGATACGCAGTATTTT

v_call: TRBV20-1
clone_size: -
j_call: TRBJ1-5
d_call: -
cdr3_aa: CSALGGLNQPQHF
cdr3_nt: TGCAGTGCTCTTGGCGGGTTAAATCAGCCCCAGCATTTT

v_call: TRBV7-2
clone_size: few
j_call: TRBJ2-3
d_call: -
cdr3_aa: CATGAGWSTDTQYF
cdr3_nt: TGTGCCACCGGGGCAGGGTGGAGCACAGATACGCAGTATTTT

v_call: TRBV27
clone_size: -
j_call: TRBJ1-2
d_call: TRBD1
cdr3_aa: CASSSQGNYGYTF
cdr3_nt: TGTGCCAGCAGTTCACAGGGGAACTATGGCTACACCTTC